The 4 T cell receptor beta chains in this list originate from one sample, sequenced in a study of cytomegalovirus exposure and HLA in healthy donors (TCRdb year 2017). Libraries came from the immunoSEQ multiplex PCR assay. For the multiplex PCR, a mixture combining 60 forward primers for TCR Vbeta segments and 13 reverse primers for TCR Jbeta segments was used. TCRdb carries this immuneACCESS record with in-frame sequences only. Its versions omit some clonotypes, under half of them owing to an unresolved V gene in the studies checked, with the rest unexplained. A total of a few hundred thousand clones appear in this sample, 75% to 85% of them only once. Roughly 0.31% of the sample is taken by the ten largest. The specimen sequenced was PBMCs. The receptors were sampled from a girl aged 2 to 10 in good health and CMV-seronegative.

The chain joins TRBV28 to TRBJ1-2, with D unresolved. Trimming took 5 bases from V and 8 from J, leaving 18 bases between them. The germline V gene has CDR1 MDHEN and CDR2 SYDVKM. The CDR3 has 14 residues. The CDR3 protein is CASSAYVSPNGYTF. CDR3 sequence (DNA): TGTGCCAGCAGTGCCTATGTATCGCCCAACGGCTACACCTTC.

CDR3 amino acids: CASSLPSGDLRTDTQYF. The CDR3 bases are TGTGCCAGCAGCCTACCTAGCGGCGACCTACGCACAGATACGCAGTATTTT. V and J are TRBV4-2 and TRBJ2-3; 7 bases are a match to TRBD2. The CDR3 extends over 17 amino acids. V dropped 4 bases and J dropped 1; count of bases not matched to a gene: 11. Germline-derived CDR1 and CDR2 are LGHNA and YNFKEQ.

This clone came up once. The rearrangement uses TRBV7-8 and TRBJ1-1, with D unclear. Germline V lookup: CDR1 SGHVS, CDR2 FQNEAQ. Trimming removed 5 bases from V and 0 bases from J, with 13 bases in between. The CDR3 is 15 residues long. The CDR3 protein is CASSIPEGMNTEAFF. Here the CDR3 DNA reads TGTGCCAGCAGCATCCCCGAGGGCATGAACACTGAAGCTTTCTTT.

This chain links TRBV6-5 with TRBJ2-1; weak D call: TRBD1 (5 bases). V lost 6 bases, J lost 0 bases, and 9 bases lay in between. The V gene's germline CDR1 is MNHEY and CDR2 SVGAGI. This CDR3 has 14 amino acids. This CDR3 reads CASRDSGSYNEQFF. The CDR3 bases are TGTGCCAGCAGAGACAGTGGCTCCTACAATGAGCAGTTCTTC.